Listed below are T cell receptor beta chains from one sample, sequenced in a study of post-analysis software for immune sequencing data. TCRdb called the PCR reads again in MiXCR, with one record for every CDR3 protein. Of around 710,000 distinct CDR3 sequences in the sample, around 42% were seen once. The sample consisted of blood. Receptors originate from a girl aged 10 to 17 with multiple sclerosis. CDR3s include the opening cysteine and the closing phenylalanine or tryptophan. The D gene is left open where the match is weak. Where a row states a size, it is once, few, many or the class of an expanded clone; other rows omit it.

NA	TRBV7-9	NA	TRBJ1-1	TGTGCCAGCAGCTCTATCCCGGGACACACGAACACTGAAGCTTTCTTT	CASSSIPGHTNTEAFF
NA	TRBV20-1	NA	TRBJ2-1	TGCAGTGCTAGTGAGTCGTTTGGAGAGGAGCAGTTCTTC	CSASESFGEEQFF
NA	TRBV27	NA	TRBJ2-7	TGTGCCAGCAGTAAAGGGGCAAGTCCCTACGAGCAGTACTTC	CASSKGASPYEQYF
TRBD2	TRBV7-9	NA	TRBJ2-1	TGTGCCAGCAGCGGTAGCGGGAGGGCCGAGAGGGTCTATGAGCAGTTCTTC	CASSGSGRAERVYEQFF
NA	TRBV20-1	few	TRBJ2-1	TGCAGTGCCTTCCCCAATGAGCAGTTCTTC	CSAFPNEQFF
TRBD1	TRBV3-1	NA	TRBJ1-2	TGTGCCAGCAGGCTAATGACAGGGAGGGACTACACCTTC	CASRLMTGRDYTF
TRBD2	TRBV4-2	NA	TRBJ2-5	TGTGCCAGCAGCCAAGCCCTCGCCTCTGGGACTAGCGGGAGTCCGTACTTC	CASSQALASGTSGSPYF
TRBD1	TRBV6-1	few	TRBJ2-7	TGTGCCAGCATAGGGACAGGGGGCTACGAGCAGTACTTC	CASIGTGGYEQYF
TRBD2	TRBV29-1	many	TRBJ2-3	TGCAGCGTTTTCCCACCCGGGGGGACCACAGATACGCAGTATTTT	CSVFPPGGTTDTQYF
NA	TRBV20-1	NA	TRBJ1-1	TGCAGTGCTAGAGATACGAGTGAAGCTTTCTTT	CSARDTSEAFF
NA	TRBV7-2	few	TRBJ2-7	TGTGCCAGCAGCTTAGAGACCGCCACCTACGAGCAGTACTTC	CASSLETATYEQYF
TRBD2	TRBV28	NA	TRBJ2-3	TGTGCCAGCAGTTTCGTACTAGCGGGAGGGGAAGATACGCAGTATTTT	CASSFVLAGGEDTQYF
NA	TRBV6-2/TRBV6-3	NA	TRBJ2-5	TGTGCCAGCAGCCGGGACACAGAGACCCAGTACTTC	CASSRDTETQYF
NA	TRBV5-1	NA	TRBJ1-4	TGCGCCAGCAGCTTGGAAGCAGGGCGAGGTGAAAAACTGTTTTTT	CASSLEAGRGEKLFF
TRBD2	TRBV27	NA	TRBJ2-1	TGTGCCAGCGCGGGGACTAGCCGCGAGCAGTTCTTC	CASAGTSREQFF
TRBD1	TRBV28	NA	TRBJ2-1	TGTGCCACCCACATGACAGGGGGATACAATGAGCAGTTCTTC	CATHMTGGYNEQFF
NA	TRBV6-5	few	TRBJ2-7	TGTGCCAGCAGTTACGGCGCAGGGGGGGACGAGCAGTACTTC	CASSYGAGGDEQYF
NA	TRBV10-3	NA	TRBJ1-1	TGTGCCACCCTGGGGAACACTGAAGCTTTCTTT	CATLGNTEAFF
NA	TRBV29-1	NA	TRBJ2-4	TGCAGCGCCACGAGGGACGGAGCCAAAAACATTCAGTACTTC	CSATRDGAKNIQYF
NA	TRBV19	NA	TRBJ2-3	TGTGCCAGTAGTATAGATCTGGACAACCTGGAGACGCAGTATTTT	CASSIDLDNLETQYF
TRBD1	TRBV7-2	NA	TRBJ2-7	TGTGCCAGCAGCGATAAACCGGACAGGCTCTACGAGCAGTACTTC	CASSDKPDRLYEQYF
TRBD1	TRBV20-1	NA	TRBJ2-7	TGCAGTGCTAGGGACAGGGGGCTTGGCGAGCAGTACTTC	CSARDRGLGEQYF
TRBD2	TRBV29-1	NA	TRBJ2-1	TGCAGCGTTCTAGCGGGAGGGACCTACAATGAGCAGTTCTTC	CSVLAGGTYNEQFF
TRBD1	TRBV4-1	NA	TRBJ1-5	TGCGCCAGCAGCCAAGGCGACAGGGTCAATCAGCCCCAGCATTTT	CASSQGDRVNQPQHF
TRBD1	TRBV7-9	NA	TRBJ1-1	TGTGCCAGCAGCCTCGAACAGGGGGCGAGCACTGAAGCTTTCTTT	CASSLEQGASTEAFF
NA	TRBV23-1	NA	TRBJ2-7	TGCGCCAGCAGTCAATCTGGGGGCAGCTCCTACAATGAGCAGTACTTC	CASSQSGGSSYNEQYF
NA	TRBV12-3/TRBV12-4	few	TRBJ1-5	TGTGCCAGCAGTTTATGGCAGGGGCGGCAGCCCCAGCATTTT	CASSLWQGRQPQHF
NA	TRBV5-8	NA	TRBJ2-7	TGTGCCAGCAGGGTCGCAGGGGAATCCTACGAGCAGTACTTC	CASRVAGESYEQYF
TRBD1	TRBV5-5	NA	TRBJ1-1	TGTGCCAGCAGCCGGACAGGGCGTAAGGACACTGAAGCTTTCTTT	CASSRTGRKDTEAFF
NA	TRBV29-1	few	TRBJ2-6	TGCAGCGCTGAGTCCAGTGGCCGCGCTGGGGCCAACGTCCTGACTTTC	CSAESSGRAGANVLTF
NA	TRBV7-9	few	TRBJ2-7	TGTGCCAGCAGCTTAGGAGCCATAACAGGATACACCTACGAGCAGTACTTC	CASSLGAITGYTYEQYF
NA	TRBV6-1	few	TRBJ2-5	TGTGCCAGCGTTCCCCCACTCGGGAGAGGGACCCAGTACTTC	CASVPPLGRGTQYF
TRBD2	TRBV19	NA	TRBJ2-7	TGTGCCAGTAGTATTATACTAGCGGAGAACTACGAGCAGTACTTC	CASSIILAENYEQYF
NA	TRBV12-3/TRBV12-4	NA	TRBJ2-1	TGTGCCAGCAGTTGGGAACTAGAATTGGGTAATGAGCAGTTCTTC	CASSWELELGNEQFF
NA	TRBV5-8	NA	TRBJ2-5	TGTGCCAGCAGCCCGGTGGTGGAGACCCAGTACTTC	CASSPVVETQYF
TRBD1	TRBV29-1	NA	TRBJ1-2	TGCAGCGTTGTGGGACAGGGGGCAAATGGCTACACCTTC	CSVVGQGANGYTF
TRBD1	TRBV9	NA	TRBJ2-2	TGTGCCAGCAGCCCTTGGACAGGGTCGTCGACGAACACCGGGGAGCTGTTTTTT	CASSPWTGSSTNTGELFF
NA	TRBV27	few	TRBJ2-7	TGTGCCAGCAGTTTGGCCCTTCCCTACGAGCAGTACTTC	CASSLALPYEQYF
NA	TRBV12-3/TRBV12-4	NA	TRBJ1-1	TGTGCCAGCAGTCCTACCACAGGGAACACTGAAGCTTTCTTT	CASSPTTGNTEAFF
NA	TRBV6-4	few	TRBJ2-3	TGTGCCAGCAGTGACCAGGGGGGCCCAGATACGCAGTATTTT	CASSDQGGPDTQYF
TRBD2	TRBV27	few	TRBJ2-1	TGTGCCAGCAGACCGGGAGGGAGTACACCCCCCGGTTATGAGCAGTTCTTC	CASRPGGSTPPGYEQFF
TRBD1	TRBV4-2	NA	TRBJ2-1	TGTGCCAGCAGCCAAGACCATTTAGCGCGGGACAGGCCCTACAATGAGCAGTTCTTC	CASSQDHLARDRPYNEQFF
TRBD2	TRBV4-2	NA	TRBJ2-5	TGTGCCAGCAGCCAAGGGGCGGGAGGCTTGGAGACCCAGTACTTC	CASSQGAGGLETQYF
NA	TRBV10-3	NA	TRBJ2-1	TGTGCCATCAGTGAGTTCGAGAAGTTGGAGCAGTTCTTC	CAISEFEKLEQFF
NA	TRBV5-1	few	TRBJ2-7	TGCGCCAGCAGCTTGATACAGGGAAGCGGCGAGCAGTACTTC	CASSLIQGSGEQYF
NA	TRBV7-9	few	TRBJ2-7	TGTGCCAGCACCACCTCCTACGAGCAGTACTTC	CASTTSYEQYF
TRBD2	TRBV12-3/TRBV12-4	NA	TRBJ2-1	TGTGCCAGCAGTTTATGGCTAGCGGGAGGGGGGAACTACAATGAGCAGTTCTTC	CASSLWLAGGGNYNEQFF
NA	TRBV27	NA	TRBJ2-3	TGTGCCAGCAGTTTATCGGCTAGCGTGAGACCCACAGATACGCAGTATTTT	CASSLSASVRPTDTQYF
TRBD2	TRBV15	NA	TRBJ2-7	TGTGCCACCAGCAGAGCGTTCGCTAGCGGCAACGAGCAGTACTTC	CATSRAFASGNEQYF
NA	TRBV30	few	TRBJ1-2	TGTGCCTGGAGTCTAAGCTTGGGCTACACCTTC	CAWSLSLGYTF
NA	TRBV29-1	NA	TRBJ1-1	TGCAGCGTTGAAGGCCATAGGGGGGTGAACACTGAAGCTTTCTTT	CSVEGHRGVNTEAFF
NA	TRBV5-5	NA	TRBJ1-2	TGTGCCAGCAGCCCACATGGGGCGCGGTATGGCTACACCTTC	CASSPHGARYGYTF
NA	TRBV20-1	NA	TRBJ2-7	TGCAGTGCTGGATCGATGAGCTCCTACGAGCAGTACTTC	CSAGSMSSYEQYF